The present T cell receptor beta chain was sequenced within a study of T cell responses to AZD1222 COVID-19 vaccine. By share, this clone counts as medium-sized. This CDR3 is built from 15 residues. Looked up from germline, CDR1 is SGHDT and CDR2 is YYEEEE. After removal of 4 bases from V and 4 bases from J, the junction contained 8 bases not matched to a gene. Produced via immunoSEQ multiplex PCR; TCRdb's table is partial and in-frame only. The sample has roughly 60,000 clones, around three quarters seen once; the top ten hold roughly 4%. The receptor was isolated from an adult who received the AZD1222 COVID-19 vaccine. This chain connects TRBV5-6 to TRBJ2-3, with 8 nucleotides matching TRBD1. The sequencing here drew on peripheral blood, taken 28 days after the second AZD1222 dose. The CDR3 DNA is TGTGCCAGCAGCATAACTACACAGGGGGCAGATACGCAGTATTTT. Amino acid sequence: CASSITTQGADTQYF. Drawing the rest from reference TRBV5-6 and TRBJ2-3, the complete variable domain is DAGVTQSPTHLIKTRGQQVTLRCSPKSGHDTVSWYQQALGQGPQFIFQYYEEEERQRGNFPDRFSGHQFPNYSSELNVNALLLGDSALYLCASSITTQGADTQYFGPGTRLTVL.